This T cell receptor beta chain was recovered during a study of Ad26.COV2.S vaccination and SARS-CoV-2 variants. The study's findings and limits: Placebo recipients had lower spike-specific TCR breadth than vaccine recipients.

With respect to this clone: Antigen specificity is unknown.

CDR3 size: 14 residues. The germline gives CDR1 PRHDT, CDR2 FYEKMQ (reference sequence). V lost 2 bases and J 1 base, leaving 8 bases between the germline ends. Some clones are missing from TCRdb's copy, which holds only in-frame ones; the method was immunoSEQ multiplex PCR. The sample shows about 100,000 clones, around three quarters of them seen only once. Sequences were derived from peripheral blood, sampled after recovery from COVID-19. The chain combines TRBV13 with TRBJ1-1, with D unclear. This clonotype was sampled from a human donor who had recovered from COVID-19. CDR3 protein: CASSLSGQNTEAFF. The CDR3 region has the DNA TGTGCCAGCAGCTTATCGGGCCAGAACACTGAAGCTTTCTTT.